The source of this TCR beta chain is a study of T cell repertoires in cytomegalovirus infection. Germline CDR1 and CDR2: SGHVS and FNYEAQ. The CDR3 sequence is 14 residues long. V dropped 7 bases and J dropped 1 base, with 10 bases sitting between them. General study results and limits: Cumulative frequency (of public TCR beta family members) identified carriers of CMV plus the relevant HLA.

MiXCR was run by TCRdb on the reads, yielding one entry per CDR3 protein. The repertoire consists of approximately 700,000 distinct CDR3 sequences, with 35% occurring once and the leading ten covering around 3%. Details on this clonotype: Its antigen is as yet unknown.

The specimen sequenced was PBMCs. The V gene is TRBV7-6, the J gene TRBJ2-2; D possibly corresponds to TRBD1 (6 bases). This receptor was taken from a human donor in good health (CMV status not recorded). Some clones in this sample may be carry-over from other donors' samples. CDR3 loop: CASKQGMNTGELFF. CDR3 coding DNA: TGTGCCAGCAAACAGGGAATGAACACCGGGGAGCTGTTTTTT.